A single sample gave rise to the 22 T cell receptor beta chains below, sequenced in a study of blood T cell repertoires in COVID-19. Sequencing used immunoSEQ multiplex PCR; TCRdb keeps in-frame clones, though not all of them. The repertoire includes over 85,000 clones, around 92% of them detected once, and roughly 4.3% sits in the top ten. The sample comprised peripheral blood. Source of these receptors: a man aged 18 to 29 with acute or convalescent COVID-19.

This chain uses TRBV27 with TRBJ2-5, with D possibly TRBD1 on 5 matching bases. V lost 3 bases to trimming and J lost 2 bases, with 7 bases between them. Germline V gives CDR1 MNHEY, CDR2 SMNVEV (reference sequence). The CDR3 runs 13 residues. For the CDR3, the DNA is TGTGCCAGCAGTTTTACAGGACAAGAGACCCAGTACTTC. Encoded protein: CASSFTGQETQYF.

CDR3 residues: CASSPRTSGQETQYF. Here the CDR3 DNA reads TGCGCCAGCAGCCCCCGGACTAGCGGGCAAGAGACCCAGTACTTC. The chain carries TRBV5-1 and TRBJ2-5; TRBD2 matches 11 bases. The ends lost 4 bases at V and 2 bases at J; junction bases unmatched: 4. This CDR3 region has 15 residues. Germline assignment: CDR1 SGHRS and CDR2 YFSETQ.

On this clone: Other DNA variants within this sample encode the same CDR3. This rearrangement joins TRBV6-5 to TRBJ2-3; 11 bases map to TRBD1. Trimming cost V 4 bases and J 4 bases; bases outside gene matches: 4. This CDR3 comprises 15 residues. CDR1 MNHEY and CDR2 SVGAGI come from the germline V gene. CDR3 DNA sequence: TGTGCCAGCAGTTCCGGGACAGGGGGACCAGATACGCAGTATTTT. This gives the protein CASSSGTGGPDTQYF.

CDR3 coding DNA: TGTGCCAGCAGTTCGGACAGGAACACTGAAGCTTTCTTT. Its translation: CASSSDRNTEAFF. The chain couples TRBV12-3 or TRBV12-4 to TRBJ1-1, with D possibly being TRBD1 (6 bases). CDR3 length: 13 residues. Trimming cost V 4 bases and J 1 base, with 7 bases left between them.

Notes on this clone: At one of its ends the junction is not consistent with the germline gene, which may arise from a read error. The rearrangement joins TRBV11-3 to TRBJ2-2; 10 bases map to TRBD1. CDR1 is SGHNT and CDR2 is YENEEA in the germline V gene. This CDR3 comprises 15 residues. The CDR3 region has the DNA TGTACCAGCAGCCCGGGACAGGGGTTTATCGGGGAGCTGTTTTTT. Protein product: CTSSPGQGFIGELFF.

CDR3 coding DNA: TGTGCCAGCTTCACAAGGAACACTGAAGCTTTCTTT. Translation gives CASFTRNTEAFF. The chain employs TRBV18 and TRBJ1-1; no definite D call. The CDR3 loop spans 12 amino acids. CDR1 KGHSH and CDR2 LQKENI come from the germline V gene. V was cut by 7 bases and J by 1 base, with 7 bases left in between.

The CDR3 sequence: CASSQDVRENYGYTF. The CDR3 coding sequence is TGTGCCAGCAGCCAAGATGTCAGGGAAAACTATGGCTACACCTTC. This rearrangement joins TRBV4-2 to TRBJ1-2; weak D call: TRBD1 (5 bases). The germline gives CDR1 LGHNA, CDR2 YNFKEQ. V lost 0 bases, J lost 2 bases, and 10 bases lay in between. This CDR3 region has 15 residues.

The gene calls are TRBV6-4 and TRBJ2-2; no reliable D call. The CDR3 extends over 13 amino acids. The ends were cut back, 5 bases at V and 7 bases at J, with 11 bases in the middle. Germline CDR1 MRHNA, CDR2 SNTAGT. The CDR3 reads CASSLKPGGELFF. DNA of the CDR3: TGTGCCAGCAGTCTAAAACCGGGCGGGGAGCTGTTTTTT.

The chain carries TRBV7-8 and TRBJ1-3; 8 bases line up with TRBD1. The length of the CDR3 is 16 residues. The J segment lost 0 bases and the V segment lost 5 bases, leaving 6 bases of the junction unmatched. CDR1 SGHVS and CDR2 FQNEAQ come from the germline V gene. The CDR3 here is CASSPDRGISGNTIYF. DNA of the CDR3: TGTGCCAGCAGCCCTGACAGGGGAATCTCTGGAAACACCATATATTTT. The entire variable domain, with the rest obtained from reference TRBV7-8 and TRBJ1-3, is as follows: GAGVSQSPRYKVAKRGQDVALRCDPISGHVSLFWYQQALGQGPEFLTYFQNEAQLDKSGLPSDRFFAERPEGSVSTLKIQRTQQEDSAVYLCASSPDRGISGNTIYFGEGSWLTVV.

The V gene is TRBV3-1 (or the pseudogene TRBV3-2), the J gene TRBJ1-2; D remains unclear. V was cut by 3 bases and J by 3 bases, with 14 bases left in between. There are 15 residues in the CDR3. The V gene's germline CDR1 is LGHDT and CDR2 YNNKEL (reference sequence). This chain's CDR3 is CASSHNGGRDYGYTF. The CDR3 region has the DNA TGTGCCAGCAGCCATAACGGAGGGAGGGACTATGGCTACACCTTC.

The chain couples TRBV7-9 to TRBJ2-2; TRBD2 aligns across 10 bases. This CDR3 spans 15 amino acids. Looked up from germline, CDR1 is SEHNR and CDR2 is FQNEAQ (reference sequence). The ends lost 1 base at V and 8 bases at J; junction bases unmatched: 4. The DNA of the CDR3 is TGTGCCAGCAGCTTAGGACCGGGACTAGCGGGGGAGCTGTTTTTT. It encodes CASSLGPGLAGELFF.

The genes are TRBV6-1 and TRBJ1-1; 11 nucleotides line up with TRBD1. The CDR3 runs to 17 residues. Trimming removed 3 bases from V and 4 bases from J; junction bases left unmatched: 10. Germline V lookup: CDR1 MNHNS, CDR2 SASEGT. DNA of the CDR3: TGTGCCAGCAGTGACCTAGGACAGGGGGCGGCAGGCACTGAAGCTTTCTTT. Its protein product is CASSDLGQGAAGTEAFF.

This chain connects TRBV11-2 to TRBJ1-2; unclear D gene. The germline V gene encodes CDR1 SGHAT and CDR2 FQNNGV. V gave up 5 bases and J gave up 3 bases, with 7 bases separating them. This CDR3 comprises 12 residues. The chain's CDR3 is CASSGVYYGYTF. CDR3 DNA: TGTGCCAGCAGCGGAGTTTACTATGGCTACACCTTC.

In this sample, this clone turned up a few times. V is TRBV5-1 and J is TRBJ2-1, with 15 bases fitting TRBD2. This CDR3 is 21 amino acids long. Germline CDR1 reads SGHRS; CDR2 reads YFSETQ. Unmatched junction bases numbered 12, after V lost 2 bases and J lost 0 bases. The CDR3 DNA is TGCGCCAGCAGCTTCCCGGGACTAGCGGGAGGAGGGTGGAGCTCCTACAATGAGCAGTTCTTC. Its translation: CASSFPGLAGGGWSSYNEQFF.

The CDR3 bases are TGCGCCAGCAGCTTGTCTTATAATCAGCCCCAGCATTTT. Translation gives CASSLSYNQPQHF. The chain combines TRBV5-1 with TRBJ1-5; D gene unclear. Trimming removed 1 base from V and 4 bases from J, with 6 bases in between. In germline, CDR1 is SGHRS, CDR2 YFSETQ. The CDR3 loop spans 13 amino acids.

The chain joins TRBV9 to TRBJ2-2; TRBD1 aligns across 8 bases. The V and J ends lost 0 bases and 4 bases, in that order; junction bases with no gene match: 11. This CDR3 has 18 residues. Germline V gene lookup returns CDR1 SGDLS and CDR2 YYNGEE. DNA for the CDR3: TGTGCCAGCAGCGTAGCTTTTCTAGGGACAGGTAGCACCGGGGAGCTGTTTTTT. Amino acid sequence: CASSVAFLGTGSTGELFF.

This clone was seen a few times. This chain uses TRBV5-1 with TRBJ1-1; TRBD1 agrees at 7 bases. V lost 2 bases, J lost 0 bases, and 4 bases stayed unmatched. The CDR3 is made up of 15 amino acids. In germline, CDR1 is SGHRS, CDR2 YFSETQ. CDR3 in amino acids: CASSFTGTVNTEAFF. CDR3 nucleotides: TGCGCCAGCAGCTTTACCGGGACAGTGAACACTGAAGCTTTCTTT.

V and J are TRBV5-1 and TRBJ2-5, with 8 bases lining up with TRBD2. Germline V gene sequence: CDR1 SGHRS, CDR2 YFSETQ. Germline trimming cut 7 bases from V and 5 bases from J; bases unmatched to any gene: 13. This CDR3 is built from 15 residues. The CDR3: CASAGGGIVGETQYF. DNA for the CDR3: TGCGCCAGCGCTGGCGGGGGGATCGTTGGGGAGACCCAGTACTTC.

In nucleotides, the CDR3 is TGTGCCACGAAAATTGGGACTAGCGGGAGGAATGAGCAGTTCTTC. Its translation: CATKIGTSGRNEQFF. The rearrangement joins TRBV2 to TRBJ2-1; 15 bases agree with TRBD2. The germline gives CDR1 SNHLY, CDR2 FYNNEI. Germline trimming cut 10 bases from V and 7 bases from J; bases unmatched to any gene: 8. The CDR3 runs to 15 residues.

The CDR3 nucleotides are TGTGCCAGCAGGCCCGGCAGGCCTGATTATAGGGCTTTCTTT. Translated: CASRPGRPDYRAFF. The chain is built from TRBV2 and TRBJ1-1, with no clear D. The germline V gene has CDR1 SNHLY and CDR2 FYNNEI. Trimming shortened V by 6 bases and J by 11 bases, and 22 bases separated the two germline ends. The CDR3 is 14 amino acids. Looking up the rest from reference TRBV2 and TRBJ1-1 gives the full variable domain: EPEVTQTPSHQVTQMGQEVILRCVPISNHLYFYWYRQILGQKVEFLVSFYNNEISEKSEIFDDQFSVERPDGSNFTLKIRSTKLEDSAMYFCASRPGRPDYRAFFGQGTRLTVV.

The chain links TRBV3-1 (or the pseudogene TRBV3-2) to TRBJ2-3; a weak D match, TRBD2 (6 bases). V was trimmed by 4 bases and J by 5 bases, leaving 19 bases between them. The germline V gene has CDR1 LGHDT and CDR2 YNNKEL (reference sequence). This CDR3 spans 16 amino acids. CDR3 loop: CASSPPGTGVGDTQYF. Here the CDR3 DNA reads TGTGCCAGCAGCCCCCCCGGGACGGGAGTCGGAGATACGCAGTATTTT.

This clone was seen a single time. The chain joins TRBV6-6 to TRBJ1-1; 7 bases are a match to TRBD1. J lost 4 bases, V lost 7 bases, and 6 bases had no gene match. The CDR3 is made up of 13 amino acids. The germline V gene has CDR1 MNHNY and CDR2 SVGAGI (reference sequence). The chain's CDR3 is CASKDRETTEAFF. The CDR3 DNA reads TGTGCCAGCAAAGACAGGGAGACCACTGAAGCTTTCTTT.